The clone carrying this T cell receptor beta chain was counted at least ten times. Its antigen is not identified. The data derive from a study of CD8 T cells in ankylosing spondylitis. Study-wide points: For ankylosing spondylitis blood, a TCR beta motif of roughly 8 highly homologous variants appeared characteristic. It was reported that disease-linked clones were significantly enriched in matched ankylosing spondylitis synovial fluid. Relatively scarce in peripheral blood, disease-linked clones were CD8+.

The CDR3 is 15 residues long. Trimming stripped 6 bases from V and 6 bases from J, with 18 bases between. Libraries for TCR beta were made by quantitative 5'-RACE with molecular barcodes. Each CDR3 protein is one row after TCRdb ran MiXCR on the 5' RACE reads. Among more than 95,000 distinct CDR3 sequences listed, about 8.3% were seen once. The clonotype originates from a male donor with ankylosing spondylitis or in good health (not recorded which). Sequencing was performed on blood, either unsorted or a sorted T cell fraction (not recorded which). The chain has TRBV12-3 or TRBV12-4 and TRBJ2-1, with D perhaps TRBD1 or TRBD2 (5 bases each). Here the CDR3 DNA reads TGTGCCAGCAGCTCGGCCGGGACCTTTGGCAATGAGCAGTTCTTC. This codes for CASSSAGTFGNEQFF.